These 19 T cell receptor beta chains share one sample of origin, sequenced in a study of Graves' ophthalmopathy and Graves' hyperthyroidism. For repertoire sequencing, the TCR beta CDR3 regions were amplified from RNA transcripts. HTBI-primed first-round RT-PCR preceded second-round multiplex PCR. TCRdb passed the multiplex PCR reads through MiXCR, listing each CDR3 protein once. Seen here are 580,000 or so distinct CDR3 sequences, less than 45% observed once, and the top ten hold about 4.1%. Specimen: peripheral blood or thyroid tissue (not recorded which). These TCRs come from an adult man with Graves' hyperthyroidism.

On this clonotype itself: This may come from a read error, since a much larger clone is one base off. This chain links TRBV29-1 with TRBJ1-1; TRBD1 might be the D (5 bases). Germline CDR1 is SQVTM and CDR2 is ANQGSEA. This CDR3 contains 9 residues. Deletions cut 8 bases from V and 10 bases from J, with 11 bases between. The CDR3 DNA sequence: TGCAGCACCGGGGCTGGAGCTTTCTTT. Encoded protein: CSTGAGAFF.

The chain couples TRBV2 to TRBJ1-4, with D unresolved. Trimming took off 1 base at V and 8 bases at J, with 8 bases between the two ends. CDR1 is SNHLY and CDR2 is FYNNEI in the germline V gene. The CDR3 consists of 13 residues. The CDR3, as DNA: TGTGCCAGCAGTGAAGTGAGGGTCGAAAAACTGTTTTTT. Translating it yields CASSEVRVEKLFF. Variable domain in full (rest from reference TRBV2 and TRBJ1-4): EPEVTQTPSHQVTQMGQEVILRCVPISNHLYFYWYRQILGQKVEFLVSFYNNEISEKSEIFDDQFSVERPDGSNFTLKIRSTKLEDSAMYFCASSEVRVEKLFFGSGTQLSVL.

This clonotype came up many times. V gene TRBV7-3 combines with J gene TRBJ1-1; unclear D gene. The germline gives CDR1 SGHTA, CDR2 FQGTGA. The CDR3 length is 13 residues. Trimming removed 5 bases at V and 0 bases at J, with 7 bases between. The CDR3 DNA sequence: TGTGCCAGCAGCCCTTACGTGAACACTGAAGCTTTCTTT. Translating it yields CASSPYVNTEAFF.

This clonotype was recorded many times. The J gene is TRBJ2-7, the V gene TRBV6-5, with TRBD2 identical over 10 bases. The germline CDR1 and CDR2 sequences are MNHEY and SVGAGI. V lost 5 bases to trimming and J lost 0 bases; unmatched junction nucleotides: 7. The CDR3 has 16 amino acids. CDR3 in amino acids: CASSEATSGSSYEQYF. The CDR3 DNA reads TGTGCCAGCAGTGAAGCGACTAGCGGGTCCTCCTACGAGCAGTACTTC.

The V and J genes are TRBV7-3 and TRBJ2-7; 7 nucleotides agree with TRBD2. V trimming: 3 bases; J trimming: 7 bases; junction bases outside the gene matches: 9. Germline lookup yields CDR1 SGHTA and CDR2 FQGTGA. The CDR3 is 14 amino acids. The CDR3 DNA sequence: TGTGCCAGCAGCTTGAGTAGGGACTACAATGAGCAGTACTTC. This codes for CASSLSRDYNEQYF.

This clonotype came up a few times. DNA for the CDR3: TGTGCCAGCAGCTATCTAGCGGAGAGCACAGATACGCAGTATTTT. It is translated as CASSYLAESTDTQYF. The V gene is TRBV7-6, the J gene TRBJ2-3; 7 bases align to TRBD2. Trimming cost V 4 bases and J 0 bases; bases outside gene matches: 4. The CDR3 consists of 15 residues. The germline V gene encodes CDR1 SGHVS and CDR2 FNYEAQ.

To note about this clonotype: A much larger clonotype is one base distant, so this may be a read error. The V call is TRBV12-3 or TRBV12-4, the J call TRBJ1-5; unclear D gene. Trimming took off 11 bases at V and 5 bases at J, with 16 bases between the two ends. The CDR3 covers 13 residues. The CDR3, as DNA: TGTGCCGGCAACCCCTCCCGGGATCAGCCCCAGCATTTT. Protein: CAGNPSRDQPQHF.

For this clonotype: One end of the junction is discordant with germline, which a read error may explain. The rearrangement uses TRBV11-2 and TRBJ2-7, with D possibly matching TRBD1 (6 bases). Germline values: CDR1 SGHAT, CDR2 FQNNGV. The CDR3 has 16 amino acids. CDR3 in DNA: TGTGCCACCAGCGCTGGAACAGGGTTCTACCCCTACGAGCAGTACTTC. It translates to CATSAGTGFYPYEQYF.

This clonotype was counted many times. The V call is TRBV12-3 or TRBV12-4, the J call TRBJ1-5; 8 bases map to TRBD1. J gave up 6 bases and V 6 bases, and 7 bases lay outside the gene matches. CDR3 size: 14 residues. CDR3: CASRETGGFQPQHF. In nucleotides, the CDR3 is TGTGCCAGCAGAGAAACAGGGGGGTTTCAGCCCCAGCATTTT.

The rearrangement links TRBV9 to TRBJ1-2; D might be TRBD1 (6 bases). V was cut by 0 bases and J by 6 bases, with 15 bases left in between. CDR3 length equals 15 residues. Germline V lookup: CDR1 SGDLS, CDR2 YYNGEE. CDR3 coding DNA: TGTGCCAGCAGCGTAGCGGGGGCCGAATGGGATGGCTACACCTTC. Its translation: CASSVAGAEWDGYTF.

The rearrangement links TRBV2 to TRBJ1-1; TRBD1 matches 9 bases. From germline, CDR1 is SNHLY and CDR2 FYNNEI. V was clipped by 7 bases and J by 6 bases; unmatched bases: 6. The CDR3 length is 13 residues. This CDR3 reads CASTRDRASEAFF. The CDR3 DNA reads as TGTGCCAGCACCCGGGACAGGGCCTCTGAAGCTTTCTTT. Full variable domain (remainder filled in from reference TRBV2 and TRBJ1-1): EPEVTQTPSHQVTQMGQEVILRCVPISNHLYFYWYRQILGQKVEFLVSFYNNEISEKSEIFDDQFSVERPDGSNFTLKIRSTKLEDSAMYFCASTRDRASEAFFGQGTRLTVV.

A few counts support this clonotype. The genes are TRBV4-1 and TRBJ2-7; 12 nucleotides agree with TRBD2. Germline loops: CDR1 MGHRA, CDR2 YSYEKL. The ends lost 5 bases at V and 3 bases at J; junction bases unmatched: 5. This CDR3 contains 15 residues. The CDR3 DNA follows: TGCGCCAGCAGCGCCCTAGCGGGGGGGATCTACGAGCAGTACTTC. It translates to CASSALAGGIYEQYF.

This clonotype was detected many times. The genes are TRBV10-3 and TRBJ2-5, with 9 positions matching TRBD1. V lost 2 bases, J lost 2 bases, and 0 bases stayed unmatched. The length of the CDR3 is 14 residues. Germline V gene sequence: CDR1 ENHRY, CDR2 SYGVKD. CDR3 sequence (DNA): TGTGCCATCAGTGAGGACAGGGGGCAAGAGACCCAGTACTTC. It translates to CAISEDRGQETQYF.

This clonotype appeared a few times. The V call is TRBV4-1, the J call TRBJ2-7; the D gene is possibly TRBD1 (6 bases). The germline V gene encodes CDR1 MGHRA and CDR2 YSYEKL. This CDR3 comprises 15 residues. The V gene lost 1 base and the J gene lost 10 bases, with 20 bases spanning the gap. The CDR3 DNA is TGCGCCAGCAGCCAAGTACCAGGGGTTCAGACGAAACAGTACTTC. Translated: CASSQVPGVQTKQYF.

This chain links TRBV7-3 with TRBJ2-7; 8 bases match TRBD1. The J call may be faulty, since TRBJ2-1 better matches the DNA end. The CDR3 sequence is 18 residues long. CDR1 is SGHTA, CDR2 FQGTGA, per germline. CDR3 sequence reads: CASSPEDRALSSYNEQFF. Here the CDR3 DNA reads TGTGCCAGCAGCCCCGAGGACAGGGCCCTAAGCTCCTACAATGAGCAGTTCTTC.

Comment on this clonotype: A much larger clone sits a single nucleotide away, making a read error possible. The rearrangement links TRBV9 to TRBJ1-2; D not certain. Germline lookup yields CDR1 SGDLS and CDR2 YYNGEE. The CDR3 is 13 amino acids. CDR3 bases: TGTGCCAGCAGCATACTGGATAACTGTGGCTACACCTTC. It yields the protein CASSILDNCGYTF.

This clonotype has a count of ten or more. V gene TRBV12-3 or TRBV12-4 combines with J gene TRBJ2-7; 8 bases agree with TRBD2. This CDR3 region has 13 residues. Germline trimming cut 6 bases from V and 4 bases from J; bases unmatched to any gene: 5. The chain's CDR3 is CASRLADKYEQYF. CDR3 DNA sequence: TGTGCCAGCAGACTAGCGGATAAGTACGAGCAGTACTTC.

This clonotype turned up a few times. It may be a read error: a sequence one base away is much more abundant. The chain uses TRBV19 and TRBJ1-5, with TRBD1 identical over 12 bases. Germline trimming cut 5 bases from V and 9 bases from J; bases unmatched to any gene: 8. CDR3 length: 15 amino acids. Germline V CDR1 and CDR2: LNHDA, SQIVND (reference sequence). The CDR3 is CASSYGTGGGRPQHF. CDR3 DNA: TGTGCCAGTAGTTATGGGACAGGGGGCGGTCGGCCCCAGCATTTT.

This clonotype has at least ten counts. The chain carries TRBV7-8 and TRBJ1-6, with D possibly TRBD1 on 5 matching bases. Trimming removed 5 bases at V and 8 bases at J, with 13 bases between. Looked up from germline, CDR1 is SGHVS and CDR2 is FQNEAQ. The CDR3 consists of 14 residues. The CDR3 reads CASSQDSRDSPLHF. The CDR3 DNA sequence: TGTGCCAGCAGCCAAGACAGCCGGGATTCACCCCTCCACTTT.